The 19 T cell receptor beta chains below come from one sample, sequenced in a study of blood T cells in healthy people across ages. Sample-barcoded 5' priming and a J-beta primer mix drove a second PCR of 7 to 11 cycles. MiXCR, applied by TCRdb to the 5' RACE reads, yields one record per CDR3 protein. The table lists roughly 1.9 million distinct CDR3 sequences, more than 35% of them singletons. Sequences were obtained from blood. These receptors came from a human donor in good health.

The V and J genes are TRBV7-3 and TRBJ2-3; TRBD1 agrees at 8 bases. V trimming: 3 bases; J trimming: 5 bases; junction bases outside the gene matches: 7. The germline V gene has CDR1 SGHTA and CDR2 FQGTGA. The CDR3 covers 15 residues. This CDR3 reads CASSFDRGSRDTQYF. CDR3 nucleotides: TGTGCCAGCAGCTTCGACAGGGGATCGAGAGATACGCAGTATTTT.

The chain employs TRBV24-1 and TRBJ2-6, with D unresolved. V lost 5 bases and J 2 bases, leaving 9 bases between the germline ends. CDR3 length: 15 residues. Germline CDR1 reads KGHDR; CDR2 reads SFDVKD. The CDR3 loop is CATSGGGAGANVLTF. CDR3 in DNA: TGTGCCACCAGTGGGGGTGGTGCTGGGGCCAACGTCCTGACTTTC.

Only one count was recorded for this clonotype. The rearrangement links TRBV5-1 to TRBJ2-3; no clear D. The V and J ends lost 0 bases and 2 bases respectively, with 13 bases between them. Germline V lookup: CDR1 SGHRS, CDR2 YFSETQ. The CDR3 covers 16 residues. The CDR3 nucleotides are TGCGCCAGCAGCTTGGGTGGGCAGGCCGACACAGATACGCAGTATTTT. Translation gives CASSLGGQADTDTQYF.

The table lists this clonotype with a few counts. The V gene is TRBV20-1, the J gene TRBJ2-3; D unclear. Per germline, CDR1 DFQATT and CDR2 SNEGSKA (reference sequence). This CDR3 has 12 amino acids. Trimming left V 6 bases short and J 9 bases short, with 16 bases between. In nucleotides, the CDR3 is TGCAGTGCCCGGCCATTTAAGGAGACGCAGTATTTT. Its protein product is CSARPFKETQYF.

The table lists this clonotype with a count of one. The chain has TRBV7-2 and TRBJ1-5; the D gene is possibly TRBD1 (6 bases). With 1 base removed from V and 8 bases from J, the gap between germline ends came to 9 bases. This CDR3 comprises 13 residues. Germline V gene data show CDR1 as SGHTA and CDR2 as FQGNSA. CDR3 nucleotides: TGTGCCAGCAGCTTAGACGGGGGCGAGCCCCAGCATTTT. It specifies CASSLDGGEPQHF.

The chain has TRBV29-1 and TRBJ2-7; no clear D gene. V was trimmed by 5 bases and J by 1 base, leaving 12 bases between them. CDR1 and CDR2 from the germline V gene are SQVTM and ANQGSEA. The CDR3 has 13 residues. Here the CDR3 DNA reads TGCAGCGTTTCGACACTTATTTCCTACGAGCAGTACTTC. Translation: CSVSTLISYEQYF.

This chain links TRBV3-1 with TRBJ2-5; 8 bases are a match to TRBD2. V lost 5 bases, J lost 5 bases, and 13 bases stayed unmatched. Looked up from germline, CDR1 is LGHDT and CDR2 is YNNKEL (reference sequence). This CDR3 contains 16 residues. The CDR3, as DNA: TGTGCCAGCAGCTCGCGGGGGGATAGTTTCTTGGAGACCCAGTACTTC. Translation: CASSSRGDSFLETQYF.

The V and J genes are TRBV20-1 and TRBJ2-1; 7 positions agree with TRBD2. This CDR3 region has 15 residues. The V gene end was trimmed by 0 bases and the J gene end by 6 bases; junction bases not matched to a gene: 8. Germline CDR1 and CDR2: DFQATT and SNEGSKA (reference sequence). The DNA for the CDR3 is TGCAGTGCTAGAGACGCCACTGGGAGGGGCAATGAGCAGTTCTTC. Protein product: CSARDATGRGNEQFF.

At least ten counts were recorded for this clonotype. The chain carries TRBV12-3 or TRBV12-4 and TRBJ2-7, with 8 bases lining up with TRBD1. The CDR3 has 15 residues. The trim removed 4 bases at V and 3 bases at J, leaving 8 bases unmatched. DNA of the CDR3: TGTGCCAGCAGTTCCCCCGGGACAGGCCACTACGAGCAGTACTTC. This sequence encodes CASSSPGTGHYEQYF.

CDR3 region: CASRSSGGLYEQYF. CDR3 nucleotide sequence: TGTGCCAGCAGATCTAGCGGGGGACTCTACGAGCAGTACTTC. The chain employs TRBV12-3 or TRBV12-4 and TRBJ2-4, with 10 bases fitting TRBD2. The J call may be wrong; the DNA end is better matched by TRBJ2-7. The CDR3 has 14 amino acids.

This clonotype was recorded a few times. The rearrangement links TRBV7-2 to TRBJ2-3; the match to TRBD2 covers 7 bases. This CDR3 spans 15 amino acids. Per the germline V gene, CDR1 is SGHTA and CDR2 is FQGNSA. V trimming: 10 bases; J trimming: 1 base; junction bases outside the gene matches: 11. The DNA for the CDR3 is TGTGCCATCATCCCACTGGCGGGGGGCACAGATACGCAGTATTTT. Its translation is CAIIPLAGGTDTQYF.

This chain uses TRBV12-3 or TRBV12-4 with TRBJ2-7; 7 bases line up with TRBD1. This CDR3 is built from 13 residues. With 6 bases clipped from V and 2 bases from J, the junction kept 4 bases outside the gene matches. CDR3 DNA: TGTGCCAGCAGAGTGGGACAGCCCTACGAGCAGTACTTC. This sequence encodes CASRVGQPYEQYF.

The table lists this clonotype with a few counts. The V gene is TRBV24-1, the J gene TRBJ2-5; the D gene is possibly TRBD1 (5 bases). Germline V gene lookup returns CDR1 KGHDR and CDR2 SFDVKD. The CDR3 contains 15 residues. V lost 4 bases, J lost 4 bases, and 15 bases lay in between. The CDR3 DNA is TGTGCCACCAGTGACCCAAAGGGGTCGGGAGAGACCCAGTACTTC. Encoded protein: CATSDPKGSGETQYF.

The chain is built from TRBV27 and TRBJ1-6; 9 bases map to TRBD1. CDR3 size: 20 residues. The germline V gene has CDR1 MNHEY and CDR2 SMNVEV (reference sequence). The ends lost 5 bases at V and 3 bases at J; junction bases unmatched: 17. The CDR3 is CASSPRPPGQGRLYNSPLHF. CDR3 nucleotides: TGTGCCAGCAGTCCCCGCCCTCCGGGACAGGGTCGGCTCTATAATTCACCCCTCCACTTT.

The J gene is TRBJ1-2, the V gene TRBV20-1; perhaps TRBD1 as D (5 bases). Germline V gene lookup returns CDR1 DFQATT and CDR2 SNEGSKA (reference sequence). V shed 0 bases and J shed 5 bases, with 16 bases lying between them. CDR3 length: 15 amino acids. DNA for the CDR3: TGCAGTGCTAGAGATGCTGGGTTGGGGGGATATGGCTACACCTTC. Translating it yields CSARDAGLGGYGYTF.

CDR3 DNA sequence: TGTGCCAGCTCACCTGGACAGGGGGCTCGGAATGAGCAGTTCTTC. Translation gives CASSPGQGARNEQFF. The rearrangement uses TRBV18 and TRBJ2-1, with TRBD1 matching over 11 bases. CDR1 is KGHSH, CDR2 LQKENI, per germline. V lost 3 bases and J lost 7; bases outside the gene matches: 5. This CDR3 comprises 15 residues.

This clonotype appeared once. This clone may be a read error of a much larger clone one base away. This rearrangement joins TRBV10-3 to TRBJ2-3; 7 bases match TRBD1. Germline CDR1 ENHRY, CDR2 SYGVKD. The CDR3 has 12 residues. The V and J ends lost 6 bases and 5 bases, in that order; junction bases with no gene match: 2. The CDR3: CAISGTVDTQYF. The CDR3 DNA reads TGTGCCATCAGCGGGACAGTAGATACGCAGTATTTT.

The table lists this clonotype with a few counts. The J gene is TRBJ1-1, the V gene TRBV7-9; TRBD1 might be the D (6 bases). There are 20 residues in the CDR3. Germline CDR1 is SEHNR and CDR2 is FQNEAQ (reference sequence). The V end was cut by 5 bases, the J end by 1 base, with 29 bases between. The CDR3 loop is CASSPRFVRQGNQKNTEAFF. Here the CDR3 DNA reads TGTGCCAGCAGCCCACGGTTTGTTAGGCAGGGGAATCAGAAGAACACTGAAGCTTTCTTT.

On this clonotype: Since no conserved phenylalanine or tryptophan closes the CDR3, a read error is the likely cause. CDR3 residues: CASSEGTANYGYTC. DNA for the CDR3: TGCGCCAGCAGCGAAGGGACAGCTAACTATGGCTACACCTGC. This chain joins TRBV5-1 and TRBJ1-2; 7 nucleotides line up with TRBD1. CDR1 is SGHRS, CDR2 YFSETQ, per germline. V was clipped by 4 bases and J by 0 bases; unmatched bases: 3. The CDR3 is 14 amino acids.